These 24 T cell receptor beta chains originate from one sample sequenced in a study of post-analysis software for immune sequencing data. General study results and limits: Controls had lower frequencies than patients of four or five TRBV segments, which included TRBV5-6, TRBV5-1 and TRBV20-1.

TCR beta cDNA libraries included unique molecular identifiers. TCRdb re-called the PCR reads through MiXCR, storing one row per CDR3 protein. The data contain about 540,000 distinct CDR3 sequences, around 31% of them singletons. What these receptors recognize is not known. The sequenced sample was blood. All receptors derive from a girl between 2 and 17 years old with multiple sclerosis.

This clonotype appeared once. This chain connects TRBV7-8 to TRBJ1-2; D is unclear. CDR3 size: 16 residues. The germline V and J ends were trimmed by 2 bases and 6 bases, with 19 bases remaining between them. Germline CDR1 and CDR2: SGHVS and FQNEAQ. CDR3 bases: TGTGCCAGCAGCTTAAGGGCGTTTCAATCGATCGATGGCTACACCTTC. Its translation: CASSLRAFQSIDGYTF.

The chain links TRBV13 to TRBJ2-6; D gene uncertain. This CDR3 comprises 15 residues. V was pared by 5 bases and J by 4 bases, with 12 bases between. Germline CDR1 and CDR2: PRHDT and FYEKMQ (reference sequence). CDR3 protein: CASSADSGGANVLTF. CDR3 sequence (DNA): TGTGCCAGCAGCGCCGACTCGGGCGGGGCCAACGTCCTGACTTTC.

The CDR3 loop is CASSEHSGGAQETQYF. The CDR3 DNA reads as TGTGCCAGCAGTGAACACAGCGGGGGGGCCCAAGAGACCCAGTACTTC. The chain recombines TRBV2 with TRBJ2-5, with 10 bases lining up with TRBD2. With 2 bases clipped from V and 1 base from J, the junction kept 4 bases outside the gene matches. Germline V CDR1 and CDR2: SNHLY, FYNNEI. CDR3 length: 16 residues.

This clonotype was observed a few times. The chain has TRBV5-5 and TRBJ1-4; tentatively, D is TRBD1 (5 bases). This CDR3 is built from 14 residues. Looked up from germline, CDR1 is SGHKS and CDR2 is YYEKEE (reference sequence). V gave up 1 base and J gave up 8 bases, with 12 bases separating them. DNA of the CDR3: TGTGCCAGCAGCTTGCCGGGACGAAAGGAAAAACTGTTTTTT. It encodes CASSLPGRKEKLFF.

The V gene is TRBV9, the J gene TRBJ2-3; 9 bases are shared with TRBD2. V shed 0 bases and J 7 bases; nucleotides not matched to a gene: 6. From germline, CDR1 is SGDLS and CDR2 YYNGEE. The CDR3 consists of 15 residues. The CDR3: CASSVAPSGAHTQYF. The CDR3 DNA follows: TGTGCCAGCAGCGTAGCTCCTAGCGGGGCACATACGCAGTATTTT.

The genes are TRBV20-1 and TRBJ2-5; D uncertain. This CDR3 spans 13 amino acids. Between the trimmed V and J ends, which lost 1 base and 3 bases, there was a span of 9 bases. The germline V gene encodes CDR1 DFQATT and CDR2 SNEGSKA (reference sequence). DNA for the CDR3: TGCAGTGCTAGAGCGGAGAACAAAGAGACCCAGTACTTC. Translated: CSARAENKETQYF.

The rearrangement joins TRBV12-3 or TRBV12-4 to TRBJ2-1; possibly TRBD1 or TRBD2 for D (5 bases each). V was cut by 7 bases and J by 7 bases, with 23 bases left in between. The CDR3 is made up of 16 amino acids. In DNA, the CDR3 is TGTGCCAGCACGACCCCAAGGGACGGGGTCCCGAATGAGCAGTTCTTC. It encodes CASTTPRDGVPNEQFF.

This rearrangement joins TRBV7-8 to TRBJ2-6; D uncertain. CDR1 SGHVS and CDR2 FQNEAQ come from the germline V gene. The CDR3 is 17 residues long. V lost 10 bases and J lost 0, with 19 bases in between. CDR3 in DNA: TGTGCCACTCCATTTGGGGATCGATTCTCTGGGGCCAACGTCCTGACTTTC. This encodes CATPFGDRFSGANVLTF.

The V gene is TRBV5-1, the J gene TRBJ1-2; D remains unclear. The CDR3 runs 15 residues. The germline CDR1 and CDR2 sequences are SGHRS and YFSETQ. Trimming removed 2 bases from V and 3 bases from J, with 14 bases in between. For the CDR3, the DNA is TGCGCCAGCAGCTTCGGAAGGGTAGTGGACTATGGCTACACCTTC. Residues: CASSFGRVVDYGYTF.

Notes on this clonotype: Germline is not matched at one junction end, which may reflect a read error. The V and J genes are TRBV7-9 and TRBJ1-2; perhaps TRBD1 as D (5 bases). This CDR3 is 17 amino acids long. Germline V gene sequence: CDR1 SEHNR, CDR2 FQNEAQ (reference sequence). In DNA, the CDR3 is TGTGCCGGCAGCTTAGTCAGGGTTGGGACGGCTAACTATGACTACACCTTC. It codes for CAGSLVRVGTANYDYTF.

This clonotype has just a few counts. The V call is TRBV20-1, the J call TRBJ1-1; D gene uncertain. Trimming took 0 bases from V and 10 from J, leaving 15 bases between them. Germline V gene sequence: CDR1 DFQATT, CDR2 SNEGSKA (reference sequence). The CDR3 has 13 amino acids. The CDR3 reads CSARDHGSKRAFF. CDR3 nucleotide sequence: TGCAGTGCTAGAGATCACGGGTCGAAGAGAGCTTTCTTT.

CDR3 in DNA: TGCAGCGCCTGGGAAGGGAGTAACTATGGCTACACCTTC. It yields the protein CSAWEGSNYGYTF. V and J are TRBV29-1 and TRBJ1-2; D ambiguous. This CDR3 region has 13 residues. V lost 7 bases and J 1 base, leaving 13 bases between the germline ends. Germline CDR1 is SQVTM and CDR2 is ANQGSEA.

The CDR3 coding sequence is TGCAGCGTTGATACGAGGACTAGCGCTGGAGGAAATGAGCAGTTCTTC. Translating it yields CSVDTRTSAGGNEQFF. The chain is built from TRBV29-1 and TRBJ2-1; 9 positions agree with TRBD2. The CDR3 consists of 16 residues. The trim removed 3 bases at V and 7 bases at J, leaving 13 bases unmatched. CDR1 and CDR2 from the germline V gene are SQVTM and ANQGSEA.

As concerns this clonotype: A junction end diverges from the germline sequence, so it may reflect a read error. The rearrangement links TRBV4-2 to TRBJ1-2, with D tentatively TRBD1 (5 bases). The germline V gene encodes CDR1 LGHNA and CDR2 YNFKEQ. The CDR3 sequence is 14 residues long. The CDR3 DNA sequence: TGTGCTAGCAGCCAGGGCAGGGCGGACTATGGCTACACCTTC. It yields the protein CASSQGRADYGYTF.

This clonotype has more than one count but fewer than ten. The CDR3 is CSARDQARLNGYTF. CDR3 nucleotide sequence: TGCAGTGCTAGAGATCAGGCTAGGTTAAATGGCTACACCTTC. The chain combines TRBV20-1 with TRBJ1-2, with unresolved D. The CDR3 runs to 14 residues. V shed 0 bases and J shed 6 bases, with 14 bases lying between them. The germline V gene has CDR1 DFQATT and CDR2 SNEGSKA (reference sequence).

The V gene is TRBV4-1, the J gene TRBJ2-1, with TRBD2 matching over 9 bases. This CDR3 contains 16 residues. Germline loops: CDR1 MGHRA, CDR2 YSYEKL. The junction had 8 bases not matched to a gene; V was cut back by 0 bases and J by 8 bases. In DNA form, the CDR3 reads TGCGCCAGCAGCCAAGAGAACGCGGGGGGGTCCGATGAGCAGTTCTTC. This gives the protein CASSQENAGGSDEQFF.

This clonotype showed up many times. Mismatch with germline at one junction end may stem from a read error. The rearrangement links TRBV5-1 to TRBJ1-5; D remains ambiguous. Germline CDR1 SGHRS, CDR2 YFSETQ. CDR3 length: 15 amino acids. The CDR3 loop reads CASSLGGISNQPQHF. CDR3 coding DNA: TGTGCCAGCAGTTTGGGAGGGATTAGCAATCAGCCCCAGCATTTT.

In its sample, this clonotype was seen a few times. The V and J genes are TRBV5-1 and TRBJ2-7, with TRBD2 matching over 9 bases. Trimming removed 7 bases from V and 0 bases from J; junction bases left unmatched: 5. This CDR3 spans 14 amino acids. The germline V gene has CDR1 SGHRS and CDR2 YFSETQ. The CDR3 bases are TGCGCCAGCCCTAGGACTAGCGACTCCTACGAGCAGTACTTC. The encoded protein is CASPRTSDSYEQYF.

The CDR3 region has the DNA TGTGCCAGCAGCGGGAGCCCGGGCGGAGAGACCCAGTACTTC. This sequence encodes CASSGSPGGETQYF. J is TRBJ2-5 and V is TRBV9, with D unclear. Germline V gene lookup returns CDR1 SGDLS and CDR2 YYNGEE. The CDR3 covers 14 residues. Trimming took off 3 bases at V and 4 bases at J, with 13 bases between the two ends.

The V and J genes are TRBV5-1 and TRBJ2-7; 7 bases are a match to TRBD1. With 0 bases clipped from V and 6 bases from J, the junction kept 9 bases outside the gene matches. CDR3 size: 15 residues. CDR1 is SGHRS, CDR2 YFSETQ, per germline. The DNA for the CDR3 is TGCGCCAGCAGCTTGGCCAGTAAGGGGGCGGTCGAGCAGTACTTC. It yields the protein CASSLASKGAVEQYF.

This chain links TRBV27 with TRBJ1-1; TRBD1 might be the D (6 bases). The germline CDR1 and CDR2 sequences are MNHEY and SMNVEV (reference sequence). V was cut by 6 bases and J by 9 bases, with 17 bases left in between. The CDR3 consists of 13 residues. The CDR3 loop is CASRAQGSEKAFF. Here the CDR3 DNA reads TGTGCCAGCAGGGCACAGGGAAGTGAAAAAGCTTTCTTT.

This clonotype was counted between two and nine times. J is TRBJ1-2 and V is TRBV29-1; tentatively, D is TRBD1 (6 bases). The CDR3 loop spans 13 amino acids. Germline V CDR1 and CDR2: SQVTM, ANQGSEA. Trimming shortened V by 6 bases and J by 4 bases, and 15 bases separated the two germline ends. CDR3 region: CSVDLTGSYGYTF. The CDR3 bases are TGCAGCGTAGATTTGACAGGAAGCTATGGCTACACCTTC.

This sequence joins TRBV6-1 and TRBJ2-5, with D unresolved. The J call could be wrong; TRBJ2-7 is a better fit for the DNA end. Per the germline V gene, CDR1 is MNHNS and CDR2 is SASEGT. CDR3 length: 15 residues. The CDR3 sequence: CASTINPVPPYEQYF. CDR3 in DNA: TGTGCCAGCACTATCAATCCCGTTCCTCCTTACGAGCAGTACTTC.

The rearrangement links TRBV20-1 to TRBJ2-1, with D tentatively TRBD2 (5 bases). The germline V gene has CDR1 DFQATT and CDR2 SNEGSKA (reference sequence). The CDR3 is 15 residues long. V shed 6 bases and J shed 0 bases, with 15 bases lying between them. In DNA, the CDR3 is TGCAGTGCCCTTAGTCGGGGAAGCTCCTACAATGAGCAGTTCTTC. Translating it yields CSALSRGSSYNEQFF.